These T cell receptor beta chains were read from a single sample in a study of T cell repertoires in cytomegalovirus infection. The antigens for these receptors are not known. One entry per CDR3 protein results from TCRdb running MiXCR on the reads. The sample contains around 800,000 distinct CDR3 sequences, less than 35% of which appear only once. The starting material was cultured CD8+ T cells from PBMCs, obtained from culture after CMV antigen stimulation. These receptors all come from a human donor in good health (CMV status not recorded). Some clones in this sample may be carry-over from other donors' samples. The CDR3 runs from the conserved cysteine through the conserved F or W. D genes are given only for firm matches. Not all rows give a size; the values are once, few, many and, for expanded clones, a class.

CDR3 DNA: TGTACCAGCAGCTGGGGGGTCCAAGAGACCCAGTACTTC
CDR3 protein: CTSSWGVQETQYF
J gene: TRBJ2-5
D gene: -
clone size: -
V gene: TRBV7-4

CDR3 DNA: TGTGCCAGCAGTTACACAGGGGGCACTGAAGCTTTCTTT
CDR3 protein: CASSYTGGTEAFF
J gene: TRBJ1-1
D gene: TRBD1
clone size: many
V gene: TRBV6-6

CDR3 DNA: TGTGCCAGCAGCTCAATCGGAGGCTACGGAAACACCATATATTTT
CDR3 protein: CASSSIGGYGNTIYF
J gene: TRBJ1-3
D gene: -
clone size: -
V gene: TRBV7-8

CDR3 DNA: TGTGCCAGCAGCCAAGGACAACAGGGCCCGCACAATGAGCAGTTCTTC
CDR3 protein: CASSQGQQGPHNEQFF
J gene: TRBJ2-1
D gene: -
clone size: -
V gene: TRBV4-2

CDR3 DNA: TGTGCCAGCTTATTCAGCGGCATGGCAGATACGCAGTATTTT
CDR3 protein: CASLFSGMADTQYF
J gene: TRBJ2-3
D gene: -
clone size: many
V gene: TRBV12-3/TRBV12-4

CDR3 DNA: TGTGCCAGCAGCTCTCAAGCACAGGGTATTACGATCAAAAACATTCAGTACTTC
CDR3 protein: CASSSQAQGITIKNIQYF
J gene: TRBJ2-4
D gene: -
clone size: few
V gene: TRBV7-8

CDR3 DNA: TGTGCCAGCACCAAACAGGGGGCCTACACTGAAGCTTTCTTT
CDR3 protein: CASTKQGAYTEAFF
J gene: TRBJ1-1
D gene: TRBD1
clone size: few
V gene: TRBV5-5

CDR3 DNA: TGCAGCGTTGAAATTGGCACTGAAGCTTTCTTT
CDR3 protein: CSVEIGTEAFF
J gene: TRBJ1-1
D gene: -
clone size: -
V gene: TRBV29-1

CDR3 DNA: TGCAGTGCGCCTACCGCGAACACCATATATTTT
CDR3 protein: CSAPTANTIYF
J gene: TRBJ1-3
D gene: -
clone size: -
V gene: TRBV20-1

CDR3 DNA: TGTGCCAGCAGCTCGGACAGGGATCAAGAGACCCGGTACTTC
CDR3 protein: CASSSDRDQETRYF
J gene: TRBJ2-5
D gene: TRBD1
clone size: once
V gene: TRBV7-4

CDR3 DNA: TGTGCCAGCAGTTACTCAGGGGGGGAGGACTATGGCTACACCTTC
CDR3 protein: CASSYSGGEDYGYTF
J gene: TRBJ1-2
D gene: -
clone size: -
V gene: TRBV6-5

CDR3 DNA: TGCGCCAGCAGCCTGGTCGAATACAATGAGCAGTTCTTC
CDR3 protein: CASSLVEYNEQFF
J gene: TRBJ2-1
D gene: -
clone size: -
V gene: TRBV5-1

CDR3 DNA: TGTGCCAGTACCATAGGCGGGGGTTACACCGGGGAGCTGTTTTTT
CDR3 protein: CASTIGGGYTGELFF
J gene: TRBJ2-2
D gene: TRBD2
clone size: -
V gene: TRBV19

CDR3 DNA: TGCAGTGCTAGAGATGGCCGTATCTCTGGGGCCAACGTCCTGACTTTC
CDR3 protein: CSARDGRISGANVLTF
J gene: TRBJ2-6
D gene: -
clone size: few
V gene: TRBV20-1

CDR3 DNA: TGCAGCGTTGAAGAAGGCGGACATGGGGACACGTACGAGCAGTACTTC
CDR3 protein: CSVEEGGHGDTYEQYF
J gene: TRBJ2-7
D gene: -
clone size: -
V gene: TRBV29-1

CDR3 DNA: TGTGCCAGCAGCGTAGCCGCGACGTACGATAGCTCTGGGGCCAACGTCCTGACTTTC
CDR3 protein: CASSVAATYDSSGANVLTF
J gene: TRBJ2-6
D gene: -
clone size: -
V gene: TRBV9

CDR3 DNA: TGCGCCAGCAGCCGGACAGGGAAACATAAGAGCTCCTACAATGAGCAGTTCTTC
CDR3 protein: CASSRTGKHKSSYNEQFF
J gene: TRBJ2-1
D gene: TRBD1
clone size: few
V gene: TRBV4-1

CDR3 DNA: TGTGCCAGCAGACTCAGGGCGGGTAACATGAACACTGAAGCTTTCTTT
CDR3 protein: CASRLRAGNMNTEAFF
J gene: TRBJ1-1
D gene: -
clone size: -
V gene: TRBV6-5

CDR3 DNA: TGTGCCAGCAGTTCCACGGGGGGGAACAATGAGCAGTTCTTC
CDR3 protein: CASSSTGGNNEQFF
J gene: TRBJ2-1
D gene: TRBD2
clone size: -
V gene: TRBV27

CDR3 DNA: TGTGCCAGCACCCAGGGGGCCGGGGAGCTGTTTTTT
CDR3 protein: CASTQGAGELFF
J gene: TRBJ2-2
D gene: TRBD1
clone size: -
V gene: TRBV12-3/TRBV12-4

CDR3 DNA: TGCGCCAGCAGCCAAGAAGAATGGGCAGGGGGGAAACCCCAGCATTTT
CDR3 protein: CASSQEEWAGGKPQHF
J gene: TRBJ1-5
D gene: TRBD1
clone size: many
V gene: TRBV4-1

CDR3 DNA: TGTGCCAGCAGTTTAGGTACAGGGATTAATTCACCCCTCCACTTT
CDR3 protein: CASSLGTGINSPLHF
J gene: TRBJ1-6
D gene: -
clone size: few
V gene: TRBV27

CDR3 DNA: TGTGCCAGCAGAGGGACGGGACAGGGATCTGGCTACACCTTC
CDR3 protein: CASRGTGQGSGYTF
J gene: TRBJ1-2
D gene: TRBD1
clone size: -
V gene: TRBV11-2

CDR3 DNA: TGTGCCAGCAGCTTTCCGGGTCTTAATCAGCCCCAGCATTTT
CDR3 protein: CASSFPGLNQPQHF
J gene: TRBJ1-5
D gene: -
clone size: -
V gene: TRBV7-2

CDR3 DNA: TGTGCCAGCAGTTCAAAGCGGGTGGGCACAGATACGCAGTATTTT
CDR3 protein: CASSSKRVGTDTQYF
J gene: TRBJ2-3
D gene: -
clone size: -
V gene: TRBV6-6

CDR3 DNA: TGTGCCAGCAGCTGGGTGGACAGGCCCTACACAGATACGCAGTATTTT
CDR3 protein: CASSWVDRPYTDTQYF
J gene: TRBJ2-3
D gene: TRBD1
clone size: few
V gene: TRBV5-4

CDR3 DNA: TGTGCCATCACTCCCTCTGACCTATGGGACGCGAACACCGGGGAGCTGTTTTTT
CDR3 protein: CAITPSDLWDANTGELFF
J gene: TRBJ2-2
D gene: -
clone size: few
V gene: TRBV10-3

CDR3 DNA: TGTGCCAGCAGCTCGCAAGACAGGGGGCAAGGCGGGGAGCTGTTTTTT
CDR3 protein: CASSSQDRGQGGELFF
J gene: TRBJ2-2
D gene: TRBD1
clone size: many
V gene: TRBV7-9

CDR3 DNA: TGTGCCAGCAGCGTAGCAGGGATCCAGGGGGCGCGCACTGAAGCTTTCTTT
CDR3 protein: CASSVAGIQGARTEAFF
J gene: TRBJ1-1
D gene: TRBD1
clone size: few
V gene: TRBV9

CDR3 DNA: TGTGCCACCAGTGATCTCTCGGGTGAGCAGTTCTTC
CDR3 protein: CATSDLSGEQFF
J gene: TRBJ2-1
D gene: -
clone size: -
V gene: TRBV24-1

CDR3 DNA: TGCGCCAGCAGCTTGGGAAGGGGATACTACAATGAGCAGTTCTTC
CDR3 protein: CASSLGRGYYNEQFF
J gene: TRBJ2-1
D gene: -
clone size: -
V gene: TRBV5-1

CDR3 DNA: TGCGCCAGCAGCTCCAGATCGGGGGAGAACACTGAAGCTTTCTTT
CDR3 protein: CASSSRSGENTEAFF
J gene: TRBJ1-1
D gene: -
clone size: many
V gene: TRBV5-1

CDR3 DNA: TGTGCCAGCAGCGGTCCCGGGACAGGCTTCATGGCCCTTGGGGCCAACGTCCTGACTTTC
CDR3 protein: CASSGPGTGFMALGANVLTF
J gene: TRBJ2-6
D gene: TRBD1
clone size: few
V gene: TRBV11-2

CDR3 DNA: TGTGCCAGCAGTTTCTCGCCGCCAGGATTCAACACTGAAGCTTTCTTT
CDR3 protein: CASSFSPPGFNTEAFF
J gene: TRBJ1-1
D gene: -
clone size: -
V gene: TRBV27

CDR3 DNA: TGTGCCAGTAGTATCGGCAGGGGCTCCAACGAGCAGTACTTC
CDR3 protein: CASSIGRGSNEQYF
J gene: TRBJ2-7
D gene: -
clone size: -
V gene: TRBV19

CDR3 DNA: TGTGCCAGCAGTTTATCGGCAGCCTCTGGAAACACCATATATTTT
CDR3 protein: CASSLSAASGNTIYF
J gene: TRBJ1-3
D gene: -
clone size: few
V gene: TRBV27

CDR3 DNA: TGTGCCAGCGTAGACAGGGTGAGCCTAGGCGATGAGCAGTTCTTC
CDR3 protein: CASVDRVSLGDEQFF
J gene: TRBJ2-1
D gene: TRBD1
clone size: few
V gene: TRBV7-6

CDR3 DNA: TGTGCCAGCAGTTTGAGGGGGGGGATTTACAATGAGCAGTTCTTC
CDR3 protein: CASSLRGGIYNEQFF
J gene: TRBJ2-1
D gene: -
clone size: -
V gene: TRBV6-5

CDR3 DNA: TGTGCCAGCAGTTTATTGGTAGGGAACAATGAGCAGTTCTTC
CDR3 protein: CASSLLVGNNEQFF
J gene: TRBJ2-1
D gene: -
clone size: -
V gene: TRBV28

CDR3 DNA: TGTGCCAGCAGCCAACAGGGTGAACACCAGTACTTC
CDR3 protein: CASSQQGEHQYF
J gene: TRBJ2-5
D gene: -
clone size: -
V gene: TRBV11-2